Following are 31 T cell receptor beta chains from one sample sequenced in a study of glioma-infiltrating T cells. Amplification of TCR alpha and beta CDR3 regions from RNA used iRepertoire nested multiplex PCR. TCRdb used MiXCR to reprocess the multiplex PCR reads, holding one entry per CDR3 protein. The table includes 150,000 or so distinct CDR3 sequences, about 39% detected once. Source material: glioma tissue, nonneoplastic brain tissue, or PBMCs (not recorded which). These receptor sequences come from a human donor with low-grade glioma or glioblastoma, undergoing nonglioma brain surgery, or in good health (not recorded which).

CDR3 bases: TGCAGTGCTAGGGCGGACAGGGCGCAGTACTTC. Translating it yields CSARADRAQYF. This chain links TRBV20-1 with TRBJ2-7; 8 bases agree with TRBD1. J lost 9 bases, V lost 3 bases, and 4 bases had no gene match. Germline V gene data show CDR1 as DFQATT and CDR2 as SNEGSKA (reference sequence). CDR3 length: 11 amino acids.

This clonotype has only a few counts. This chain joins TRBV18 and TRBJ2-5; 7 bases fit TRBD1. This CDR3 spans 15 amino acids. Unmatched junction bases numbered 11, after V lost 4 bases and J lost 6 bases. Germline assignment: CDR1 KGHSH and CDR2 LQKENI. The CDR3 spells CASSRATGSGKTQYF. DNA for the CDR3: TGTGCCAGCTCACGAGCGACAGGGTCTGGAAAGACCCAGTACTTC.

This clonotype was detected only once. Written as DNA, the CDR3 is TGTGCCAGCAGTCTGGGCCGGTGGAGGGAAGCTTTCTTT. It translates to CASSLGRWREAFF. The J gene is TRBJ1-1, the V gene TRBV27; no clear D gene. CDR3 length: 13 amino acids. The germline V and J ends were trimmed by 5 bases and 8 bases, with 15 bases remaining between them. Per the germline V gene, CDR1 is MNHEY and CDR2 is SMNVEV (reference sequence).

This rearrangement joins TRBV27 to TRBJ1-1; TRBD1 agrees at 7 bases. V was pared by 5 bases and J by 3 bases, with 9 bases of the junction left unmatched. The CDR3 sequence is 15 residues long. CDR1 MNHEY and CDR2 SMNVEV come from the germline V gene (reference sequence). The CDR3 nucleotides are TGTGCCAGCAGTCTGACAGGGCCTCAAGACACTGAAGCTTTCTTT. It specifies CASSLTGPQDTEAFF.

J is TRBJ1-1 and V is TRBV2, with TRBD1 matching over 7 bases. V dropped 3 bases and J dropped 6; count of bases not matched to a gene: 4. The germline gives CDR1 SNHLY, CDR2 FYNNEI. The length of the CDR3 is 13 residues. The DNA for the CDR3 is TGTGCCAGCAGTGACAAGGGGGCCTCTGAAGCTTTCTTT. Translated, it gives CASSDKGASEAFF.

This clonotype was counted only a few times. This chain joins TRBV27 and TRBJ1-3; D gene unclear. Per the germline V gene, CDR1 is MNHEY and CDR2 is SMNVEV (reference sequence). Deletions cut 6 bases from V and 2 bases from J, with 14 bases between. The length of the CDR3 is 15 residues. The DNA for the CDR3 is TGTGCCAGCAGCCCCAATAGGGTCCCTGGAAACACCATATATTTT. Its protein is CASSPNRVPGNTIYF.

The rearrangement links TRBV14 to TRBJ2-7, with D possibly matching TRBD1 (5 bases). This CDR3 is 13 amino acids long. Germline lookup yields CDR1 SGHDN and CDR2 FVKESK. V was clipped by 0 bases and J by 6 bases, with 9 bases between them. Here the CDR3 DNA reads TGTGCCAGCAGCCAAGATGTAGGGGCCGAGCAGTACTTC. Amino acids: CASSQDVGAEQYF. The complete variable domain, with remaining parts taken from reference TRBV14 and TRBJ2-7, reads EAGVTQFPSHSVIEKGQTVTLRCDPISGHDNLYWYRRVMGKEIKFLLHFVKESKQDESGMPNNRFLAERTGGTYSTLKVQPAELEDSGVYFCASSQDVGAEQYFGPGTRLTVT.

The rearrangement uses TRBV5-4 and TRBJ2-3; D tentatively reads TRBD1 or TRBD2 (5 bases each). Germline CDR1 is SGHNT and CDR2 is YYREEE (reference sequence). V was cut by 1 base and J by 5 bases, with 11 bases left in between. This CDR3 region has 14 residues. The CDR3 reads CASSLIRDQDTQYF. Written as DNA, the CDR3 is TGTGCCAGCAGCTTGATCAGGGACCAAGATACGCAGTATTTT.

The J gene is TRBJ2-5, the V gene TRBV14; the D gene is possibly TRBD1 (6 bases). Trimming stripped 4 bases from V and 7 bases from J, with 13 bases between. Germline V gene data show CDR1 as SGHDN and CDR2 as FVKESK. The CDR3 consists of 13 residues. CDR3 amino acids: CASSPVQGGTQYF. DNA for the CDR3: TGTGCCAGCAGCCCCGTACAGGGTGGGACCCAGTACTTC.

The rearrangement links TRBV28 to TRBJ1-1; TRBD1 matches at 8 bases. CDR3 length: 14 amino acids. CDR1 MDHEN and CDR2 SYDVKM come from the germline V gene. V trimming: 6 bases; J trimming: 1 base; junction bases outside the gene matches: 4. The CDR3 nucleotides are TGTGCCAGCAGCCCAGACAGGGGGAACACTGAAGCTTTCTTT. Translating gives CASSPDRGNTEAFF.

CDR3 bases: TGTGCCAGCAGTGAATTTGGGGTCGGGTCCGTTAATGAGCAGTTCTTC. Residues: CASSEFGVGSVNEQFF. The chain joins TRBV2 to TRBJ2-1; D remains ambiguous. Trimming left V 2 bases short and J 7 bases short, with 18 bases between. The CDR3 runs to 16 residues. Germline V gene lookup returns CDR1 SNHLY and CDR2 FYNNEI.

To note about this clonotype: One end of the junction fails to match germline, which may point to a read error. V is TRBV7-7 and J is TRBJ2-3; a possible D gene is TRBD1 (5 bases). CDR3 length: 15 amino acids. The germline gives CDR1 SSHAT, CDR2 FNYEAQ (reference sequence). CDR3 sequence reads: CASSQTGVPTDTQYF. The CDR3 region has the DNA TGTGCTAGCAGCCAAACAGGTGTTCCCACAGATACGCAGTATTTT.

The rearrangement uses TRBV15 and TRBJ1-1; tentative D call: TRBD1 (6 bases). V dropped 0 bases and J dropped 4 bases, with 9 bases sitting between them. This CDR3 region has 14 residues. Germline V gene sequence: CDR1 LNHNV, CDR2 YYDKDF (reference sequence). Here the CDR3 reads CATSREQGATEAFF. The CDR3 coding sequence is TGTGCCACCAGCAGAGAACAGGGAGCCACTGAAGCTTTCTTT.

On this clonotype: The junction shows a germline mismatch at one end, possibly a read error. V and J are TRBV7-8 and TRBJ2-1; TRBD2 is a possible D gene (6 bases). The CDR3 sequence is 15 residues long. The germline V gene encodes CDR1 SGHVS and CDR2 FQNEAQ. CDR3 nucleotide sequence: TGTGCCAGCAGCTCGAGCGGGTCACCCTACAATGAGCAGTCCTTC. Amino acid sequence: CASSSSGSPYNEQSF. Supplemented by reference TRBV7-8 and TRBJ2-1, the full variable domain reads GAGVSQSPRYKVAKRGQDVALRCDPISGHVSLFWYQQALGQGPEFLTYFQNEAQLDKSGLPSDRFFAERPEGSVSTLKIQRTQQEDSAVYLCASSSSGSPYNEQSFGPGTRLTVL.

Details on this clonotype: This sequence may be a read error, since a much larger clone differs from it by one base. The J gene is TRBJ2-1, the V gene TRBV6-2 or TRBV6-3, with 7 nucleotides matching TRBD2. Germline CDR1 reads MNHEY; CDR2 reads SVGEGT. Losses at the gene ends were 6 bases for V and 6 bases for J; bases not matched to a gene: 11. The CDR3 is 15 residues long. CDR3 loop: CASSQLEGGPNEQFF. The CDR3 nucleotides read TGTGCCAGCAGCCAACTAGAGGGAGGGCCCAATGAGCAGTTCTTC.

This clonotype was counted once. The rearrangement joins TRBV28 to TRBJ2-7; 9 bases line up with TRBD2. The V segment lost 3 bases and the J segment 3 bases; nucleotides outside the gene matches: 6. The germline V gene has CDR1 MDHEN and CDR2 SYDVKM. This CDR3 is 15 amino acids long. CDR3 DNA sequence: TGTGCCAGCAGTTTTTCTAGCGGGAAGAACTACGAGCAGTACTTC. This codes for CASSFSSGKNYEQYF.

V usage is TRBV25-1 and J usage is TRBJ1-2; D is ambiguous. From germline, CDR1 is MGHDK and CDR2 SYGVNS. The CDR3 covers 11 residues. The V end was cut by 8 bases, the J end by 3 bases, with 7 bases between. The CDR3 sequence: CASQKYYGYTF. The CDR3 nucleotides are TGTGCCAGCCAAAAATACTATGGCTACACCTTC.

This chain links TRBV7-6 with TRBJ2-1, with a weak D call TRBD2 (5 bases). The V gene lost 3 bases and the J gene lost 8 bases, with 20 bases spanning the gap. The germline gives CDR1 SGHVS, CDR2 FNYEAQ. The CDR3 sequence is 16 residues long. The CDR3 bases are TGTGCCAGCAGCTTGGGCCCACTAGGGCTAGGCGATGAGCAGTTCTTC. It translates to CASSLGPLGLGDEQFF.

This chain connects TRBV4-3 to TRBJ2-7; TRBD1 aligns across 9 bases. CDR3 length equals 16 residues. J was trimmed by 2 bases and V by 0 bases; bases with no gene match: 5. Germline CDR1 reads LGHNA; CDR2 reads YSLEER. CDR3 bases: TGCGCCAGCAGCCAAGACAGACAGGGGGGCACCTACGAGCAGTACTTC. This encodes CASSQDRQGGTYEQYF.

This clonotype has just a few counts. The V gene is TRBV6-1, the J gene TRBJ2-7; 7 bases are shared with TRBD1. Germline CDR1 is MNHNS and CDR2 is SASEGT. The trim removed 6 bases at V and 1 base at J, leaving 3 bases unmatched. The CDR3 length is 13 residues. The CDR3 loop is CASRETGSYEQYF. The CDR3 nucleotides are TGTGCCAGCAGAGAGACAGGGTCCTACGAGCAGTACTTC.

This clonotype is a singleton in its sample. The chain combines TRBV7-9 with TRBJ2-1, with a possible D match to TRBD2 (6 bases). Trimming pared 5 bases from V and 6 bases from J, leaving 20 bases between. The germline CDR1 and CDR2 sequences are SEHNR and FQNEAQ (reference sequence). This CDR3 region has 16 residues. The CDR3 DNA reads TGTGCCAGCAGCCACAACCCCGCGACTAGTGTCAATGAGCAGTTCTTC. Protein: CASSHNPATSVNEQFF.

This clonotype was counted between two and nine times. This chain uses TRBV7-3 with TRBJ2-1; tentatively, D is TRBD2 (6 bases). This CDR3 is built from 13 residues. Germline V lookup: CDR1 SGHTA, CDR2 FQGTGA. V was pared by 4 bases and J by 9 bases, with 13 bases between. Here the CDR3 DNA reads TGTGCCAGCAGCTCGACTAGGTCATCTGAGCAGTTCTTC. It codes for CASSSTRSSEQFF.

The chain recombines TRBV11-2 with TRBJ2-7, with 8 positions matching TRBD2. The V and J ends lost 5 bases and 1 base, in that order; junction bases with no gene match: 4. This CDR3 comprises 14 residues. CDR1 and CDR2 (germline): SGHAT, FQNNGV. The chain's CDR3 is CASSLSGGSYEQYF. Here the CDR3 DNA reads TGTGCCAGCAGCCTATCGGGGGGGTCCTACGAGCAGTACTTC.

This clonotype was counted a few times. The chain is built from TRBV12-3 or TRBV12-4 and TRBJ1-1; 7 bases line up with TRBD1. The CDR3 extends over 18 amino acids. The J segment lost 8 bases and the V segment lost 3 bases, leaving 21 bases of the junction unmatched. CDR3 nucleotide sequence: TGTGCCAGCAGTTTTCAAGCCCAACAGGGGAGGGATACGGTGGAAGCTTTCTTT. Its translation: CASSFQAQQGRDTVEAFF.

This chain joins TRBV6-2 or TRBV6-3 and TRBJ1-5; D unclear. The V gene's germline CDR1 is MNHEY and CDR2 SVGEGT. This CDR3 has 13 amino acids. Trimming shortened V by 0 bases and J by 7 bases, and 7 bases separated the two germline ends. CDR3 nucleotides: TGTGCCAGCAGTTACTCGATAGAACAGCCCCAGCATTTT. This gives the protein CASSYSIEQPQHF.

This sequence joins TRBV11-2 and TRBJ2-5, with 10 nucleotides matching TRBD1. CDR3 length: 15 residues. Germline lookup yields CDR1 SGHAT and CDR2 FQNNGV. J was trimmed by 6 bases and V by 4 bases; bases with no gene match: 8. The CDR3 DNA reads as TGTGCCAGCAGCTGGAGATGGGACAGGGGCCAGACCCAGTACTTC. It codes for CASSWRWDRGQTQYF.

This clonotype is judged medium-sized. V usage is TRBV2 and J usage is TRBJ2-1; D gene ambiguous. Germline CDR1 and CDR2: SNHLY and FYNNEI. This CDR3 region has 15 residues. Deletions cut 2 bases from V and 4 bases from J, with 12 bases between. CDR3: CASSERASLYNEQFF. In nucleotides, the CDR3 is TGTGCCAGCAGTGAAAGGGCCAGTTTGTACAATGAGCAGTTCTTC. The full variable domain, rest sourced from reference TRBV2 and TRBJ2-1, is EPEVTQTPSHQVTQMGQEVILRCVPISNHLYFYWYRQILGQKVEFLVSFYNNEISEKSEIFDDQFSVERPDGSNFTLKIRSTKLEDSAMYFCASSERASLYNEQFFGPGTRLTVL.

The chain carries TRBV20-1 and TRBJ1-1; tentatively, D is TRBD1 (6 bases). V lost 3 bases and J 4 bases, leaving 18 bases between the germline ends. Germline lookup yields CDR1 DFQATT and CDR2 SNEGSKA (reference sequence). CDR3 length: 15 amino acids. In DNA, the CDR3 is TGCAGTGCTAGTACGGTTCAGGGGTTATCCACTGAAGCTTTCTTT. Protein: CSASTVQGLSTEAFF.

The chain combines TRBV6-1 with TRBJ2-3, with unresolved D. Germline CDR1 is MNHNS and CDR2 is SASEGT. The ends were cut back, 5 bases at V and 0 bases at J, with 12 bases in the middle. The CDR3 loop spans 15 amino acids. CDR3 region: CASSRIAPSTDTQYF. CDR3 in DNA: TGTGCCAGCAGTAGGATAGCCCCTAGCACAGATACGCAGTATTTT.

The chain has TRBV10-3 and TRBJ1-5; 7 bases match TRBD1. The CDR3 runs 15 residues. V was pared by 4 bases and J by 0 bases, with 3 bases of the junction left unmatched. Germline loops: CDR1 ENHRY, CDR2 SYGVKD. The DNA of the CDR3 is TGTGCCATCAGTGCGGGACAGCTTAGCAATCAGCCCCAGCATTTT. Translated, it gives CAISAGQLSNQPQHF.

The chain recombines TRBV6-2 or TRBV6-3 with TRBJ2-1; possible D gene TRBD1, 5 bases. Germline CDR1 reads MNHEY; CDR2 reads SVGEGT. V lost 5 bases and J lost 6, with 17 bases in between. This CDR3 has 15 amino acids. CDR3 sequence reads: CASSGVDNQANEQFF. DNA for the CDR3: TGTGCCAGCAGTGGCGTGGACAATCAAGCCAATGAGCAGTTCTTC.